The rows below give T cell receptor beta chains drawn from one sample of a study of T cell responses to AZD1222 COVID-19 vaccine. This table comes from immunoSEQ multiplex PCR, and its TCRdb copy is limited to in-frame clones, with some not included. This sample has roughly 97,000 clones; more than 75% occur once, and the top ten carry less than 4%. The sample here was peripheral blood, taken 28 days after the second dose of the MenACWY control vaccine. Source of these receptors: an adult who received the MenACWY meningococcal vaccine as a control. Both conserved end residues are part of each CDR3. A D gene is named only where the DNA matches it firmly. Clone size appears in some rows only: once, few, many, or a class for an expanded clone.

D gene	V gene	J gene	clone size	CDR3 DNA	CDR3 protein
TRBD1	TRBV7-2	TRBJ1-4	few	TGTGCCAGCAGCTTACGTCAGGGGGCGCGAGAAAAACTGTTTTTT	CASSLRQGAREKLFF
NA	TRBV21-1	TRBJ1-5	NA	TGTGCCAGCAGCTCTGACAATCAGCCCCAGCATTTT	CASSSDNQPQHF
TRBD1	TRBV7-6	TRBJ2-2	NA	TGTGCCAGCAACCCTAGTGGGGGACAGATCACCGGGGAGCTGTTTTTT	CASNPSGGQITGELFF
TRBD1	TRBV18	TRBJ2-2	NA	TGTGCCAGCTCCCGACCGGGACAGGGCGCTTACGGGGAGCTGTTTTTT	CASSRPGQGAYGELFF
TRBD1	TRBV30	TRBJ1-2	NA	TGTGCCTGGAGTGTACCAGGGGGCGCGGGGGGCTACACCTTC	CAWSVPGGAGGYTF
NA	TRBV18	TRBJ2-5	NA	TGTGCCAGCTCACCACAGAAGGGCCAGGCAGAGACCCAGTACTTC	CASSPQKGQAETQYF
NA	TRBV27	TRBJ2-7	NA	TGTGCCAGCATTCATGGGCGCGAGCAGTACTTC	CASIHGREQYF
NA	TRBV10-3	TRBJ1-4	NA	TGTGCCATCAGGCGTTCTCTGGGTGATGAAAAACTGTTTTTT	CAIRRSLGDEKLFF
TRBD1	TRBV28	TRBJ1-2	NA	TGTGCCAGCGGACAGGGCTTTGCTTATGGCTACACCTTC	CASGQGFAYGYTF
TRBD1	TRBV2	TRBJ1-1	NA	TGTGCCAGCAGGTATTACACAGGGGCTGGCACTGAAGCTTTCTTT	CASRYYTGAGTEAFF
NA	TRBV7-2	TRBJ2-7	NA	TGTGCCAGCAGCTCCGCGGGGTCGGTAGGTTACGAGCAGTACTTC	CASSSAGSVGYEQYF
NA	TRBV6-2/TRBV6-3	TRBJ2-3	NA	TGTGCCAGCAGTTTGGCGGCAGGGGACCTACAGCAGTATTTT	CASSLAAGDLQQYF
NA	TRBV19	TRBJ1-5	NA	TGTGCCAGTAGTAGGGCTCCTTCGCGTAGCAATCAGCCCCAGCATTTT	CASSRAPSRSNQPQHF
TRBD1	TRBV7-2	TRBJ1-6	NA	TGTGCCAGCAGGGGGACAGGGACTCAAGGTTCACCCCTCCACTTT	CASRGTGTQGSPLHF
NA	TRBV5-4	TRBJ1-2	NA	TGTGCCAGCAGCTTGGACAGTAGCTATGGCTACACCTTC	CASSLDSSYGYTF
NA	TRBV12-3/TRBV12-4	TRBJ2-3	once	TGTGCCTTACTTATGGGCACAGATACGCAGTATTTT	CALLMGTDTQYF
NA	TRBV20-1	TRBJ1-3	NA	TGCAGTGCCCGTGGAGGAAACACCATATATTTT	CSARGGNTIYF
TRBD1	TRBV24-1	TRBJ2-7	NA	TGTGCCACCAGTGACCCCCGGGACAGGGGGCATAAGCAGTACTTC	CATSDPRDRGHKQYF
NA	TRBV5-5	TRBJ2-2	NA	TGTGCCAGCAGCTTGGTGGGCGCGGGCACCGGGGAGCTGTTTTTT	CASSLVGAGTGELFF
NA	TRBV10-2	TRBJ1-6	NA	TGCGCCAGCAGTGGCGAGGTTTACGGTTCACCCCTCCACTTT	CASSGEVYGSPLHF
TRBD1	TRBV6-5	TRBJ1-6	NA	TGTGCCAGCAGCCCCGACAGGGGAGGGAATTCACCCCTCCACTTT	CASSPDRGGNSPLHF
NA	TRBV7-2	TRBJ2-1	NA	TGTGCCAGCAGCTCAGCGGGCAATGAGCAGTTCTTC	CASSSAGNEQFF
NA	TRBV30	TRBJ1-4	NA	TGTGCCTGGAGCGAAAAACCCCTGGGAGAAAAACTGTTTTTT	CAWSEKPLGEKLFF
NA	TRBV19	TRBJ1-1	NA	TGTGCCAGTAGTGCTTCCAAGTCGGCTGAAGCTTTCTTT	CASSASKSAEAFF
TRBD2	TRBV19	TRBJ2-3	few	TGTGCCAGTAGTATAGGCCCGGGGGGAAGGGTAGATACGCAGTATTTT	CASSIGPGGRVDTQYF
TRBD1	TRBV7-8	TRBJ2-7	NA	TGTGCCAGCAGCTTGACCAGGGGGTATTCCTACGAGCAGTACTTC	CASSLTRGYSYEQYF
TRBD1	TRBV12-3/TRBV12-4	TRBJ1-2	NA	TGTGCCAGCAGCCCGGGACAGGGTTATGGCTACACCTTC	CASSPGQGYGYTF
NA	TRBV7-7	TRBJ2-7	NA	TGTGCTAGCAGCCCGGGGCCGGTAGGAGTCGAGCAGTACTTC	CASSPGPVGVEQYF